This entry lists 14 T cell receptor beta chains sequenced from one sample in a study of metastatic and nonmetastatic thyroid tumors. No patient received treatment before thyroid surgery. TCRdb re-clonotyped the PCR reads through MiXCR. The sample has tens of thousands of clones, 24% seen once. The sample taken for sequencing was blood. The source is a male donor with papillary thyroid cancer or a benign thyroid nodule (not recorded which). Some clones in this sample may be carry-over from other donors' samples.

This clone appeared many times. The CDR3 here is CASRYFTSGRSYEQYF. CDR3 nucleotide sequence: TGTGCCAGCCGCTACTTCACTAGCGGGAGATCCTACGAGCAGTACTTC. The chain has TRBV6-5 and TRBJ2-7; 11 bases align to TRBD2. The J segment lost 1 base and the V segment lost 8 bases, leaving 10 bases of the junction unmatched. The CDR3 is made up of 16 amino acids. Germline loops: CDR1 MNHEY, CDR2 SVGAGI.

This clone was observed at least ten times. V is TRBV25-1 and J is TRBJ2-5, with D possibly TRBD2 on 5 matching bases. Trimming took 2 bases from V and 7 from J, leaving 14 bases between them. This CDR3 spans 14 amino acids. The germline CDR1 and CDR2 sequences are MGHDK and SYGVNS. Written as DNA, the CDR3 is TGTGCCAGCAGTGAAAAGGGTCTAGCCGGGACCCAGTACTTC. This sequence encodes CASSEKGLAGTQYF.

This clone was seen ten or more times. V is TRBV9 and J is TRBJ2-5; maybe TRBD1 (5 bases). This CDR3 has 14 residues. The germline CDR1 and CDR2 sequences are SGDLS and YYNGEE. The V end was cut by 2 bases, the J end by 5 bases, with 13 bases between. CDR3 in amino acids: CASSVTTSGETQYF. CDR3 sequence (DNA): TGTGCCAGCAGCGTCACCACCTCAGGGGAGACCCAGTACTTC.

The J gene is TRBJ2-7, the V gene TRBV20-1; D may be TRBD1 (6 bases). Germline V lookup: CDR1 DFQATT, CDR2 SNEGSKA (reference sequence). This CDR3 region has 15 residues. V was pared by 0 bases and J by 6 bases, with 18 bases between. DNA for the CDR3: TGCAGTGCTAGAGATTACAGGGACGTTTCAGGCGAGCAGTACTTC. Protein: CSARDYRDVSGEQYF.

The V gene is TRBV11-2, the J gene TRBJ2-1, with TRBD2 identical over 11 bases. This CDR3 has 16 amino acids. The germline V gene has CDR1 SGHAT and CDR2 FQNNGV. The trim removed 5 bases at V and 9 bases at J, leaving 12 bases unmatched. In DNA form, the CDR3 reads TGTGCCAGCAGCCTCTTAGCGGGAGGGCCATCGGGTGAGCAGTTCTTC. It codes for CASSLLAGGPSGEQFF.

This clone was detected only a few times. This chain connects TRBV2 to TRBJ2-1; D may match TRBD1 or TRBD2 (5 bases each). The V end lost 7 bases, the J end lost 5 bases, and 18 bases lay between the germline ends. Germline V CDR1 and CDR2: SNHLY, FYNNEI. This CDR3 comprises 15 residues. The DNA for the CDR3 is TGTGCCAGCACCCTAAGACTGGGGGAAGACAATGAGCAGTTCTTC. Encoded protein: CASTLRLGEDNEQFF.

This clone came up a few times. CDR3 protein: CASSIPGQGHNEQFF. CDR3 nucleotide sequence: TGTGCCAGTAGTATCCCGGGACAGGGGCACAATGAGCAGTTCTTC. The rearrangement uses TRBV19 and TRBJ2-1, with 10 bases fitting TRBD1. The germline V gene encodes CDR1 LNHDA and CDR2 SQIVND (reference sequence). This CDR3 has 15 amino acids. Losses at the gene ends were 3 bases for V and 5 bases for J; bases not matched to a gene: 4.

This clone was recorded only once. V and J are TRBV20-1 and TRBJ1-2, with D unresolved. With 6 bases removed from V and 0 bases from J, the gap between germline ends came to 17 bases. This CDR3 has 15 residues. Per germline, CDR1 DFQATT and CDR2 SNEGSKA (reference sequence). The CDR3 region is CSAGGMAEANYGYTF. CDR3 in DNA: TGCAGTGCAGGAGGTATGGCGGAAGCTAACTATGGCTACACCTTC.

This chain uses TRBV5-8 with TRBJ2-7; D is unclear. This CDR3 is built from 14 residues. CDR1 is SGHTS, CDR2 YDEGEE, per germline. Trimming pared 1 base from V and 5 bases from J, leaving 13 bases between. The CDR3 here is CASSLFQRSNEQYF. DNA of the CDR3: TGTGCCAGCAGCTTGTTCCAACGGTCAAACGAGCAGTACTTC.

Turning to this clone: A read error may account for a junction end that differs from germline. The chain joins TRBV18 to TRBJ1-6; TRBD1 aligns across 9 bases. This CDR3 spans 15 amino acids. CDR1 KGHSH and CDR2 LQKENI come from the germline V gene. In DNA form, the CDR3 reads TGTGCCAGCTCTCCACAGGGGGCAAGGAATTCACCCCTCCACTTT. Its protein is CASSPQGARNSPLHF.

This clone was detected only a few times. One end of the junction varies from germline; a read error may be responsible. The rearrangement links TRBV29-1 to TRBJ1-6; tentatively, D is TRBD1 (5 bases). The CDR3 consists of 11 residues. Germline V gene data show CDR1 as SQVTM and CDR2 as ANQGSEA. This chain's CDR3 is CSVYSDLGRIF. For the CDR3, the DNA is TGCAGCGTTTACTCGGACCTGGGGCGTATTTTT.

This clone was counted many times. The CDR3 is CATSDRRQGGNQPQHF. Here the CDR3 DNA reads TGTGCCACCAGTGATCGACGACAGGGGGGGAATCAGCCCCAGCATTTT. This chain connects TRBV24-1 to TRBJ1-5; 9 nucleotides align to TRBD1. The CDR3 extends over 16 amino acids. J was trimmed by 4 bases and V by 3 bases; bases with no gene match: 6. The germline V gene has CDR1 KGHDR and CDR2 SFDVKD.

Ten or more counts support this clone. The chain recombines TRBV28 with TRBJ2-2; no firm D call. The germline gives CDR1 MDHEN, CDR2 SYDVKM. This CDR3 is 13 amino acids long. Trimming left V 6 bases short and J 2 bases short, with 7 bases between. Here the CDR3 DNA reads TGTGCCAGCAGCAATACTAACACCGGGGAGCTGTTTTTT. Amino acids: CASSNTNTGELFF.

This clone was counted at least ten times. A much larger clone lies a single base off, so this may be a read error. This sample includes further DNA sequences coding for the same CDR3. This sequence joins TRBV24-1 and TRBJ2-3; the D is unclear. CDR1 is KGHDR and CDR2 is SFDVKD in the germline V gene. The CDR3 has 13 amino acids. V lost 7 bases and J 0 bases, leaving 7 bases between the germline ends. The CDR3, as DNA: TGTGCCACCAGCGTGGTTAGCACAGATACGCAGTATTTT. This sequence encodes CATSVVSTDTQYF.